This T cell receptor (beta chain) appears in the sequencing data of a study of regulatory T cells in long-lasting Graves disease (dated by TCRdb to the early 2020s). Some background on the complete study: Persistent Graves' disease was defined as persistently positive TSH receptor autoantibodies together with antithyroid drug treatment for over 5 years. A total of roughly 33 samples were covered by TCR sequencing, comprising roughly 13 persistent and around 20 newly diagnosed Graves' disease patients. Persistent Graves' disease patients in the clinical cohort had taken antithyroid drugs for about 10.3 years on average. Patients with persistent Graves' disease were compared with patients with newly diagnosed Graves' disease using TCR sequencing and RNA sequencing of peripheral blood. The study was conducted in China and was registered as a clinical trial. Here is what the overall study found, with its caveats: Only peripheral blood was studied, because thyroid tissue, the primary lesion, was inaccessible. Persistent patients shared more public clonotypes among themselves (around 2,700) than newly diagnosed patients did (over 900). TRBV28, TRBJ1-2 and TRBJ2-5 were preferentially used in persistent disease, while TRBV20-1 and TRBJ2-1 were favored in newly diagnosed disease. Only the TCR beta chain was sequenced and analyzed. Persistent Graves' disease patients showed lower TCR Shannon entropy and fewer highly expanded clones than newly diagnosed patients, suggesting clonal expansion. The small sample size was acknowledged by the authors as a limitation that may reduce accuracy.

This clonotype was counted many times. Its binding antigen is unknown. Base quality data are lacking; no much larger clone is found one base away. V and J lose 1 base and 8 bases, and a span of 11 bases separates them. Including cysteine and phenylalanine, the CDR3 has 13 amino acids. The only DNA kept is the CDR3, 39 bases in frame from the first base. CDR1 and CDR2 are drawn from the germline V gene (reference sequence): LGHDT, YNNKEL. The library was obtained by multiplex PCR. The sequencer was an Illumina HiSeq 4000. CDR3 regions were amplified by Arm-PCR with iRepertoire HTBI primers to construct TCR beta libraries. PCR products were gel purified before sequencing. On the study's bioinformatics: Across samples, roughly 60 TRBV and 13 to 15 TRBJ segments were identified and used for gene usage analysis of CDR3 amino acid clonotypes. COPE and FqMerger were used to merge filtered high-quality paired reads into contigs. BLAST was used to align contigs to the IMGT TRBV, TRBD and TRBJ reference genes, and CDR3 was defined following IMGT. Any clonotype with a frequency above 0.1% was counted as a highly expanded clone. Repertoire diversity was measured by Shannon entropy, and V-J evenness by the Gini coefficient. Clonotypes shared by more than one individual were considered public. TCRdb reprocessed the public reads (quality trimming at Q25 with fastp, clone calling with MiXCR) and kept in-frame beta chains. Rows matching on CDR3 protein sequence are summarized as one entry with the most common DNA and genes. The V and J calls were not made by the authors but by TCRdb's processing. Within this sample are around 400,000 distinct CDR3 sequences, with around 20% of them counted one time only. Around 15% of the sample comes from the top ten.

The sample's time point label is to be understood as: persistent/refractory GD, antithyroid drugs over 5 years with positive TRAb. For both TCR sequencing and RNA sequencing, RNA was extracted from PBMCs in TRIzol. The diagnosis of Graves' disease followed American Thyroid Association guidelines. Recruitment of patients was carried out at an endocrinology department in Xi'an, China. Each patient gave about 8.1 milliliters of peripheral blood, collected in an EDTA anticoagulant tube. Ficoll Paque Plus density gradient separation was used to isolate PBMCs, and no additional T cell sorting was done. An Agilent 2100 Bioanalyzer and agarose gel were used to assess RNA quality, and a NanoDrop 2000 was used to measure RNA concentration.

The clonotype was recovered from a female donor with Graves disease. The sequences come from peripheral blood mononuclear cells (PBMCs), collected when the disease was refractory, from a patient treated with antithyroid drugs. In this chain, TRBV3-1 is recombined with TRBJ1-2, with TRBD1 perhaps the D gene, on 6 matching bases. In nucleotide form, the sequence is TGTGCCAGCAGCCAAGTAGGGGGAGCCGGCTACACCTTC. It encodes CASSQVGGAGYTF.